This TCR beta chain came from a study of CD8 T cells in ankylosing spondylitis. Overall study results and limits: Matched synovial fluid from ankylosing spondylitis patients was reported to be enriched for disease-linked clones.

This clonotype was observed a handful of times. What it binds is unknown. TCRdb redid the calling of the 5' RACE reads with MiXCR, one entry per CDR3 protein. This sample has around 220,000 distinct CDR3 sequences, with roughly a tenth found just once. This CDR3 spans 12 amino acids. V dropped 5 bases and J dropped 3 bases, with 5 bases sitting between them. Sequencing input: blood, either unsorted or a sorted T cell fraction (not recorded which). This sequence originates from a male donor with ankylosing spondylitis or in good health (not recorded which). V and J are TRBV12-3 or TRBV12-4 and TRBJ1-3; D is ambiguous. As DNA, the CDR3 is TGTGCCAGCAGTGGGAATGGAAACACCATATATTTT. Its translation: CASSGNGNTIYF.